This T cell receptor (beta chain) was identified during a study of blood T cell repertoires in COVID-19. On the study more broadly: Some COVID-19 samples were acute and others convalescent; all came from the United States, Italy and Spain. In each case, the material was cDNA or gDNA derived from T cells, B-cell-depleted T cells, or PBMCs.

Per the authors' pipeline: Using reference gene primer amplification, nucleated cell counts were estimated. Clones were read by immunoSEQ multiplex PCR, and TCRdb kept only the in-frame ones, dropping some. The V and J calls and the clone size are those of that table, but D and trimming were determined from the DNA. The profile shows about 70,000 clones, 65% to 90% of them singletons. V shed 0 bases and J shed 3 bases, with 15 bases lying between them. Germline lookup yields CDR1 MGHRA and CDR2 YSYEKL. The CDR3 has 17 amino acids. Sequenced material: peripheral blood. The sequence derives from a man older than 75 with acute or convalescent COVID-19. This chain uses TRBV4-1 with TRBJ1-3; D not certain. This CDR3 is CASSQDSGVQRGNTIYF. CDR3 coding DNA: TGCGCCAGCAGCCAAGATTCGGGAGTCCAACGTGGAAACACCATATATTTT.